This T cell receptor (beta chain) was captured in a study of blood T cells in healthy people across ages. The use of a sample-barcoded 5' primer and a J-beta primer mix characterized a second PCR of 7 to 11 cycles. In TCRdb, the 5' RACE reads were re-called with MiXCR into one record per CDR3 protein. Of around 710,000 distinct CDR3 sequences listed, roughly 44% are singletons. The amount of total RNA extracted per sample was at least 6 micrograms. With respect to this clonotype: Its specificity is not known.

Study-wide findings and caveats: Naive T cell percentage and TCR beta diversity correlated strongly.

CDR1 is SGDLS, CDR2 YYNGEE, per germline. CDR3 length: 16 residues. Trimming took off 4 bases at V and 7 bases at J, with 20 bases between the two ends. V gene TRBV9 combines with J gene TRBJ1-4; TRBD1 might be the D (5 bases). Input material: blood. The origin of this receptor is an older woman in good health. CDR3 nucleotides: TGTGCCAGCAGCCGGGGCCCGGGCAGGGACTCTGAAAAACTGTTTTTT. Protein sequence: CASSRGPGRDSEKLFF. The variable domain in full, completed from reference TRBV9 and TRBJ1-4, reads DSGVTQTPKHLITATGQRVTLRCSPRSGDLSVYWYQQSLDQGLQFLIQYYNGEERAKGNILERFSAQQFPDLHSELNLSSLELGDSALYFCASSRGPGRDSEKLFFGSGTQLSVL.